These 21 T cell receptor beta chains were sequenced from one sample in a study of shared clonotypes between healthy human individuals. TCRdb's table, derived via immunoSEQ multiplex PCR, lists solely in-frame clones and lacks some. The sample records roughly 1,100,000 clones, approximately 68% being singletons. Sample: memory CD4+ T cells sorted from blood. Subset specified: CD45RA-negative fraction. All receptors derive from a man aged 18 to 29 in good health.

This clone came up a few times. Other DNA sequences in the same sample also yield this CDR3. The gene calls are TRBV6-1 and TRBJ1-6; the D is unclear. The germline V and J ends were trimmed by 8 bases and 4 bases, with 9 bases remaining between them. Germline CDR1 MNHNS, CDR2 SASEGT. This CDR3 contains 13 residues. CDR3 region: CASRQDYNSPLHF. CDR3 coding DNA: TGTGCCAGCCGCCAGGATTATAATTCACCCCTCCACTTT.

Turning to this clone: The same CDR3 is also encoded by other DNA sequences in this sample. The rearrangement uses TRBV5-6 and TRBJ2-7; perhaps TRBD1 as D (6 bases). Trimming shortened V by 3 bases and J by 0 bases, and 7 bases separated the two germline ends. CDR1 and CDR2 (germline): SGHDT, YYEEEE. The CDR3 is 13 amino acids. CDR3 nucleotides: TGTGCCAGCAGCTCGACAGGCTCCTACGAGCAGTACTTC. Translation gives CASSSTGSYEQYF.

The chain uses TRBV6-5 and TRBJ2-7; 7 bases agree with TRBD1. The ends lost 2 bases at V and 5 bases at J; junction bases unmatched: 9. The V gene's germline CDR1 is MNHEY and CDR2 SVGAGI. This CDR3 has 15 residues. As DNA, the CDR3 is TGTGCCAGCAGTTACCCGTCTACAGGGGCTCACGAGCAGTACTTC. Its translation is CASSYPSTGAHEQYF.

This clone has only a few counts. The V and J genes are TRBV5-6 and TRBJ2-1; D gene uncertain. V gave up 2 bases and J gave up 4 bases, with 13 bases separating them. This CDR3 has 15 amino acids. In germline, CDR1 is SGHDT, CDR2 YYEEEE. The CDR3 here is CASSFRLLQYNEQFF. As DNA, the CDR3 is TGTGCCAGCAGCTTCCGACTCCTTCAGTACAATGAGCAGTTCTTC.

The chain recombines TRBV19 with TRBJ1-1, with 7 bases fitting TRBD1. V dropped 8 bases and J dropped 0; count of bases not matched to a gene: 9. CDR1 LNHDA and CDR2 SQIVND come from the germline V gene (reference sequence). The CDR3 loop spans 15 amino acids. The CDR3 region is CASSETGTMNTEAFF. CDR3 DNA: TGTGCCAGTTCGGAGACAGGGACGATGAACACTGAAGCTTTCTTT.

This rearrangement joins TRBV19 to TRBJ2-7; D perhaps matches TRBD1 (6 bases). The CDR3 loop spans 14 amino acids. Trimming took 7 bases from V and 7 from J, leaving 20 bases between them. Germline values: CDR1 LNHDA, CDR2 SQIVND (reference sequence). CDR3 residues: CASTSSRDKREQYF. The CDR3 DNA is TGTGCCAGTACTTCTAGCCGGGACAAAAGGGAGCAGTACTTC.

The chain has TRBV6-5 and TRBJ2-7; 8 bases fit TRBD2. The CDR3 totals 15 residues. Germline values: CDR1 MNHEY, CDR2 SVGAGI. J was trimmed by 4 bases and V by 2 bases; bases with no gene match: 7. The CDR3 DNA sequence: TGTGCCAGCAGTTACGCGGGACTAGATCGGTACGAGCAGTACTTC. Translated: CASSYAGLDRYEQYF.

The genes are TRBV2 and TRBJ1-4; 9 bases agree with TRBD1. The CDR3 runs 13 residues. Trimming removed 6 bases from V and 5 bases from J; junction bases left unmatched: 1. Germline CDR1 SNHLY, CDR2 FYNNEI. CDR3 residues: CASRDRGNEKLFF. CDR3 nucleotides: TGTGCCAGCAGGGACAGGGGCAATGAAAAACTGTTTTTT.

The gene calls are TRBV6-1 and TRBJ1-1; the D gene is possibly TRBD1 (6 bases). V was pared by 7 bases and J by 4 bases, with 10 bases between. CDR1 MNHNS and CDR2 SASEGT come from the germline V gene. The CDR3 totals 12 residues. CDR3 DNA: TGTGCCAGCAAACAGGGTAGCACTGAAGCTTTCTTT. Amino acid sequence: CASKQGSTEAFF.

The chain is built from TRBV28 and TRBJ1-2; possible D gene TRBD1, 5 bases. Germline values: CDR1 MDHEN, CDR2 SYDVKM. The CDR3 runs to 15 residues. Trimming stripped 7 bases from V and 5 bases from J, with 20 bases between. CDR3 coding DNA: TGTGCCAGCACCCTGGACACGGGTACATTGTATGGCTACACCTTC. It yields the protein CASTLDTGTLYGYTF.

This clone showed up many times. The chain uses TRBV29-1 and TRBJ1-1, with D unresolved. The CDR3 loop spans 12 amino acids. Germline V gene sequence: CDR1 SQVTM, CDR2 ANQGSEA. V dropped 7 bases and J dropped 3 bases, with 12 bases sitting between them. Here the CDR3 reads CSARRADTEAFF. The CDR3 DNA is TGCAGCGCCCGACGGGCCGACACTGAAGCTTTCTTT. Based on the CDR3 plus reference TRBV29-1 and TRBJ1-1, the full variable domain is SAVISQKPSRDICQRGTSLTIQCQVDSQVTMMFWYRQQPGQSLTLIATANQGSEATYESGFVIDKFPISRPNLTFSTLTVSNMSPEDSSIYLCSARRADTEAFFGQGTRLTVV.

This clone was counted a few times. The genes are TRBV2 and TRBJ1-5; no firm D call. Trimming removed 2 bases from V and 5 bases from J, with 7 bases in between. The CDR3 runs to 13 residues. Germline CDR1 is SNHLY and CDR2 is FYNNEI. CDR3 DNA: TGTGCCAGCAGTGAACGTCGTGATCAGCCCCAGCATTTT. Translated: CASSERRDQPQHF.

This clone was seen only a few times. The chain is built from TRBV6-5 and TRBJ2-1; D may match TRBD1 or TRBD2 (5 bases each). Deletions cut 6 bases from V and 11 bases from J, with 17 bases between. CDR1 is MNHEY and CDR2 is SVGAGI in the germline V gene. The CDR3 extends over 13 amino acids. The chain's CDR3 is CASSPQRMGQQFF. DNA of the CDR3: TGTGCCAGCAGCCCCCAGCGGATGGGGCAGCAGTTCTTC.

To note about this clone: It is likely a read error, because the conserved phenylalanine at the end of the CDR3 is missing. The DNA is omitted, as the CDR3 cannot be located on it reliably, and the CDR3 follows TCRdb's listing. The chain uses TRBV27 and TRBJ2-7; TRBD2 was called by the table and not checked on the DNA. CDR1 MNHEY and CDR2 SMNVEV come from the germline V gene (reference sequence). The CDR3 is 10 residues long, counting both termini. CDR3 residues: CASSPSRVES.

This chain joins TRBV27 and TRBJ2-1; TRBD1 agrees at 8 bases. The CDR3 runs 15 residues. V was pared by 5 bases and J by 4 bases, with 7 bases of the junction left unmatched. Germline values: CDR1 MNHEY, CDR2 SMNVEV (reference sequence). The CDR3 DNA sequence: TGTGCCAGCAGTGGGTGGGACAGGAGTTACAATGAGCAGTTCTTC. Translated, it gives CASSGWDRSYNEQFF.

The gene calls are TRBV6-5 and TRBJ2-7; D is ambiguous. The germline gives CDR1 MNHEY, CDR2 SVGAGI. V dropped 7 bases and J dropped 6 bases, with 19 bases sitting between them. The CDR3 consists of 14 residues. The DNA of the CDR3 is TGTGCCAGCACCCGCGAATCTTCCTCGGGCGAGCAGTACTTC. Its translation is CASTRESSSGEQYF.

The chain has TRBV7-2 and TRBJ2-7, with D possibly called TRBD1 or TRBD2 (5 bases each). V was clipped by 4 bases and J by 7 bases, with 11 bases between them. CDR3 length equals 12 residues. The germline V gene encodes CDR1 SGHTA and CDR2 FQGNSA. CDR3 loop: CASSWGTTEQYF. CDR3 DNA: TGTGCCAGCAGCTGGGGGACGACAGAGCAGTACTTC. The full variable domain, completed using reference TRBV7-2 and TRBJ2-7, is GAGVSQSPSNKVTEKGKDVELRCDPISGHTALYWYRQSLGQGLEFLIYFQGNSAPDKSGLPSDRFSAERTGGSVSTLTIQRTQQEDSAVYLCASSWGTTEQYFGPGTRLTVT.

This clone occurred a few times. Other DNA sequences in this specimen translate into the identical CDR3. This chain uses TRBV7-3 with TRBJ2-5; unclear D gene. The CDR3 is 13 amino acids. Germline V gives CDR1 SGHTA, CDR2 FQGTGA. Between the trimmed V and J ends, which lost 3 bases and 5 bases, there was a span of 10 bases. Here the CDR3 DNA reads TGTGCCAGCAGCTTCGGGCCCGGGGAGACCCAGTACTTC. Translating gives CASSFGPGETQYF.

This clone was detected a few times. The chain has TRBV28 and TRBJ1-6; D unresolved. CDR1 is MDHEN, CDR2 SYDVKM, per germline. Between the trimmed V and J ends, which lost 7 bases and 0 bases, there was a span of 10 bases. This CDR3 is 15 amino acids long. The DNA of the CDR3 is TGTGCCAGCAATCCTAGGAGCTCCTATAATTCACCCCTCCACTTT. This sequence encodes CASNPRSSYNSPLHF.

This chain uses TRBV30 with TRBJ2-5; no clear D gene. Trimming cost V 8 bases and J 4 bases, with 11 bases left between them. Per the germline V gene, CDR1 is GTSNPN and CDR2 is SVGIG (reference sequence). CDR3 length: 11 amino acids. In DNA form, the CDR3 reads TGTGCCGCGGAGCCGTCAGAGACCCAGTACTTC. Encoded protein: CAAEPSETQYF.

This chain connects TRBV7-4 to TRBJ1-4; 10 bases are shared with TRBD1. The CDR3 contains 15 residues. The V segment lost 5 bases and the J segment 8 bases; nucleotides outside the gene matches: 8. Germline CDR1 and CDR2: SGHVT and SQSDAQ. CDR3 sequence (DNA): TGTGCCAGCAGCCGACGGACAGGGGGTCGGGAAAAACTGTTTTTT. Encoded protein: CASSRRTGGREKLFF.